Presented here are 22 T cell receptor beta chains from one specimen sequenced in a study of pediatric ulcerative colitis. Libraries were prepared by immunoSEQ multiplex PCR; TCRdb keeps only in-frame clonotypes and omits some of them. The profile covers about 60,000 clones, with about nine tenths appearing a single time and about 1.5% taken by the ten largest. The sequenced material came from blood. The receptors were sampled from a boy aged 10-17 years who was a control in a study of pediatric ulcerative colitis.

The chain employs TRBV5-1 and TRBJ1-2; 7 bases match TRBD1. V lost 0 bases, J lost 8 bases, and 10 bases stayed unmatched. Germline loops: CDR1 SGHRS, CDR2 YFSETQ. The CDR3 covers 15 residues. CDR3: CASSLDGQEASGYTF. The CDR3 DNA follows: TGCGCCAGCAGCTTGGATGGACAGGAGGCTTCAGGCTACACCTTC.

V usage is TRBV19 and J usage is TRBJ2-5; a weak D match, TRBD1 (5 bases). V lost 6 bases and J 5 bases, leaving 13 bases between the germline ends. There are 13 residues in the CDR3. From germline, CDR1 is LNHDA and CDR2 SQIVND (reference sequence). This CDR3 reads CASSQGAGETQYF. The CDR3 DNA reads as TGTGCCAGTAGCCAGGGCGCCGGGGAGACCCAGTACTTC.

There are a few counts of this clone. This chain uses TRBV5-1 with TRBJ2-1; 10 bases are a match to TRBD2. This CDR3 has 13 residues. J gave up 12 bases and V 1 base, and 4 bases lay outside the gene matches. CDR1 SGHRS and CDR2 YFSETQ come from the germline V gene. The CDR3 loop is CASSLLAGGGQFF. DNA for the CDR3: TGCGCCAGCAGCTTGTTAGCGGGGGGCGGGCAGTTCTTC.

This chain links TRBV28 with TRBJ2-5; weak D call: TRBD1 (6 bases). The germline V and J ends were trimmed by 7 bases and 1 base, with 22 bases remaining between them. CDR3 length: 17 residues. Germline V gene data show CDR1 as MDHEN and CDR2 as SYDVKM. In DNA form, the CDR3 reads TGTGCCAGCACCCCTGGGGGCGCTACTTTCGGCCAAGAGACCCAGTACTTC. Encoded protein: CASTPGGATFGQETQYF.

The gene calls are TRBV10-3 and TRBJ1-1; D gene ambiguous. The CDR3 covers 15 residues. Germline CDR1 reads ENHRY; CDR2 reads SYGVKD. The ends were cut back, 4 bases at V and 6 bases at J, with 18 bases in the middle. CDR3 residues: CAISGVGPQFSEAFF. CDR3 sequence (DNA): TGTGCCATCAGTGGAGTGGGCCCACAATTTTCTGAAGCTTTCTTT.

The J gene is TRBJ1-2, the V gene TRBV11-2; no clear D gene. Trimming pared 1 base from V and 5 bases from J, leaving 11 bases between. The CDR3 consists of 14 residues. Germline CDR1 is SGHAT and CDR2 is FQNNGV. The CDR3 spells CASSLGPFGYGYTF. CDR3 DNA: TGTGCCAGCAGCTTAGGACCCTTTGGATATGGCTACACCTTC.

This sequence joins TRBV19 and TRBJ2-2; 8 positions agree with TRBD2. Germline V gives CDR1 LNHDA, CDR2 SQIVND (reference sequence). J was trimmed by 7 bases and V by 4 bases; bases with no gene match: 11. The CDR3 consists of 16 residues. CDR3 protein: CASSNVPAGEGGELFF. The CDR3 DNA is TGTGCCAGTAGTAATGTCCCAGCGGGAGAGGGCGGGGAGCTGTTTTTT. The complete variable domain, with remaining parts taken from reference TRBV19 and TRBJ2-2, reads DGGITQSPKYLFRKEGQNVTLSCEQNLNHDAMYWYRQDPGQGLRLIYYSQIVNDFQKGDIAEGYSVSREKKESFPLTVTSAQKNPTAFYLCASSNVPAGEGGELFFGEGSRLTVL.

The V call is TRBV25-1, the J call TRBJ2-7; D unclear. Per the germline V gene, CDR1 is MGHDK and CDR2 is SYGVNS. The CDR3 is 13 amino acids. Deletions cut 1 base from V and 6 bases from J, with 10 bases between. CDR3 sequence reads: CASSELSGPEQYF. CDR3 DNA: TGTGCCAGCAGTGAATTGTCCGGCCCCGAGCAGTACTTC.

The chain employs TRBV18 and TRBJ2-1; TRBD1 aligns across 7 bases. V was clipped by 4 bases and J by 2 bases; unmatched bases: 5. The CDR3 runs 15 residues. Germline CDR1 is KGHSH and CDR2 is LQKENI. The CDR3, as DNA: TGTGCCAGCTCACAAGGGACAGCACCCTACAATGAGCAGTTCTTC. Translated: CASSQGTAPYNEQFF. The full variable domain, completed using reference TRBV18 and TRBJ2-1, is NAGVMQNPRHLVRRRGQEARLRCSPMKGHSHVYWYRQLPEEGLKFMVYLQKENIIDESGMPKERFSAEFPKEGPSILRIQQVVRGDSAAYFCASSQGTAPYNEQFFGPGTRLTVL.

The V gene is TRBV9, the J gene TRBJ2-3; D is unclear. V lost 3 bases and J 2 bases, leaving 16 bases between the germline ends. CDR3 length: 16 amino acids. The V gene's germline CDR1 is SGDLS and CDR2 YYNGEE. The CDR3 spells CASSAGVSTHTDTQYF. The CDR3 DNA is TGTGCCAGCAGCGCTGGGGTATCGACTCACACAGATACGCAGTATTTT.

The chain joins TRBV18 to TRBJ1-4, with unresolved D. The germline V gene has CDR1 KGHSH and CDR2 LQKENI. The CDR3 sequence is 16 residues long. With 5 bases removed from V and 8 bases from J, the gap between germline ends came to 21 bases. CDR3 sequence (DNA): TGTGCCAGCTCATCCACGAAAGGTCGACCGGGCGAAAAACTGTTTTTT. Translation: CASSSTKGRPGEKLFF.

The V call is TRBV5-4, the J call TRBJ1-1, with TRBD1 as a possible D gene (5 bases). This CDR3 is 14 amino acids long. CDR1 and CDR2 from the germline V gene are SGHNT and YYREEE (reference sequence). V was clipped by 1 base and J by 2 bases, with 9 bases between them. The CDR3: CASSLRQPNTEAFF. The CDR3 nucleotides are TGTGCCAGCAGCTTGCGACAGCCTAACACTGAAGCTTTCTTT.

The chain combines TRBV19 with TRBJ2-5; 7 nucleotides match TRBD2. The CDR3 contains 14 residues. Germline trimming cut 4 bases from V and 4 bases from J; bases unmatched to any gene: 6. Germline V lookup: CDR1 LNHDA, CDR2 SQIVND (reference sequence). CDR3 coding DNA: TGTGCCAGTAGTAGTGGGGGGGGACGAGAGACCCAGTACTTC. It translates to CASSSGGGRETQYF.

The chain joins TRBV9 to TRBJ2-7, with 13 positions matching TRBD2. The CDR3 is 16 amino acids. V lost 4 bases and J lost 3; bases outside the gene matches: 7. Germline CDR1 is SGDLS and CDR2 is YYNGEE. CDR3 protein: CASSPWTSGGLYEQYF. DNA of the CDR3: TGTGCCAGCAGCCCTTGGACTAGCGGGGGACTCTACGAGCAGTACTTC. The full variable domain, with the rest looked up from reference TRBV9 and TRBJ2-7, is DSGVTQTPKHLITATGQRVTLRCSPRSGDLSVYWYQQSLDQGLQFLIQYYNGEERAKGNILERFSAQQFPDLHSELNLSSLELGDSALYFCASSPWTSGGLYEQYFGPGTRLTVT.

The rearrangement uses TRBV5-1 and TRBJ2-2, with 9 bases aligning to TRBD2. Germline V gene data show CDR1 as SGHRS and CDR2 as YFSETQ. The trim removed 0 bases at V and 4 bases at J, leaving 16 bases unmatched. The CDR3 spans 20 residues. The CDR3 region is CASSLAWSSGKVWGTGELFF. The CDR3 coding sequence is TGCGCCAGCAGCTTGGCCTGGTCTAGCGGGAAGGTTTGGGGCACCGGGGAGCTGTTTTTT.

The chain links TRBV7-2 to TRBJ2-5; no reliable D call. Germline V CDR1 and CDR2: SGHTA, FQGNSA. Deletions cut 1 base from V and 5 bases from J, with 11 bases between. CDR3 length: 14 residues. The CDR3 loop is CASSLGAPRETQYF. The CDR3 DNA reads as TGTGCCAGCAGCTTAGGTGCCCCGAGGGAGACCCAGTACTTC. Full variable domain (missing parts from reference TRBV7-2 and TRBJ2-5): GAGVSQSPSNKVTEKGKDVELRCDPISGHTALYWYRQSLGQGLEFLIYFQGNSAPDKSGLPSDRFSAERTGGSVSTLTIQRTQQEDSAVYLCASSLGAPRETQYFGPGTRLLVL.

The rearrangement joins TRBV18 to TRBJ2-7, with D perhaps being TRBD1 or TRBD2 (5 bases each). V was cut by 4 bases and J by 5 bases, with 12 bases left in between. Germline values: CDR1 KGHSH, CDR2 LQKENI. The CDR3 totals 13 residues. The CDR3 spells CASSLGPRDEQYF. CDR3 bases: TGTGCCAGCTCACTGGGACCTCGCGACGAGCAGTACTTC.

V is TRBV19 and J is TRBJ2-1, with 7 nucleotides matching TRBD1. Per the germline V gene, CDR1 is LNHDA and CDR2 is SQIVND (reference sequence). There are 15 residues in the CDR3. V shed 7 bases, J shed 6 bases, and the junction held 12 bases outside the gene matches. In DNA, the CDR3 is TGTGCCAGTAATCCGGGACAGTACACCTTCAATGAGCAGTTCTTC. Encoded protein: CASNPGQYTFNEQFF. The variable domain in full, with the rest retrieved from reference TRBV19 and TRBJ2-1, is DGGITQSPKYLFRKEGQNVTLSCEQNLNHDAMYWYRQDPGQGLRLIYYSQIVNDFQKGDIAEGYSVSREKKESFPLTVTSAQKNPTAFYLCASNPGQYTFNEQFFGPGTRLTVL.

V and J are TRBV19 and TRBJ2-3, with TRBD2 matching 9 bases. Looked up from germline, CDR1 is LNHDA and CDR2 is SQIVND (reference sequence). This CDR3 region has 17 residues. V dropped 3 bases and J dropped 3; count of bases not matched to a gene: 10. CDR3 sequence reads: CASSMIVAGDGTDTQYF. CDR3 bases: TGTGCCAGTAGTATGATCGTAGCGGGAGATGGGACAGATACGCAGTATTTT.

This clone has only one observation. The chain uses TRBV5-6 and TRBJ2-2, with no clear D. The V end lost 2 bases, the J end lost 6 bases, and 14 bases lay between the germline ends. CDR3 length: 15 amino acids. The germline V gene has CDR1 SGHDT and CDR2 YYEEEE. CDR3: CASSFGWKVPGELFF. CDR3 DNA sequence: TGTGCCAGCAGCTTTGGTTGGAAGGTACCCGGGGAGCTGTTTTTT.

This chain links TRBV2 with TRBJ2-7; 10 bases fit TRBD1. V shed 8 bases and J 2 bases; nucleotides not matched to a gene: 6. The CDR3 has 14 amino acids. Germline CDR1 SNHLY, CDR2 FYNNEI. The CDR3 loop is CASGGTGVPYEQYF. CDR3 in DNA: TGTGCCAGCGGGGGGACAGGGGTCCCCTACGAGCAGTACTTC.

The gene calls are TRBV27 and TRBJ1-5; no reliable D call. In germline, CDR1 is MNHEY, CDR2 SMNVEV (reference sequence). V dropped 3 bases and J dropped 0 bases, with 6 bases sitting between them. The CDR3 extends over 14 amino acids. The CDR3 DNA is TGTGCCAGCAGTTTTCGGGGTAGCAATCAGCCCCAGCATTTT. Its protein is CASSFRGSNQPQHF.